The source of this T cell receptor (beta chain) is a study of identical twins. The J segment lost 2 bases and the V segment lost 3 bases, leaving 9 bases of the junction unmatched. The V gene's germline CDR1 is LGHNA and CDR2 YNFKEQ. There are 17 residues in the CDR3. Each CDR3 protein gets one entry after TCRdb re-called the 5' RACE reads with MiXCR. Of approximately 1.8 million distinct CDR3 sequences detected, roughly a third appear once; the ten largest clones hold around 0.25%. Sample: cord blood. This receptor was taken from a newborn girl in good health. V is TRBV4-2 and J is TRBJ2-1; TRBD2 matches at 8 bases. CDR3 loop: CASSHRVSGVTYNEQFF. For the CDR3, the DNA is TGTGCCAGCAGCCACCGTGTTAGCGGGGTAACCTACAATGAGCAGTTCTTC.